Listed below are T cell receptor beta chains from one sample, sequenced in a study of OX40 agonist ivuxolimab in advanced cancers. Only in-frame clones appear in the TCRdb table, and some are missing; sequencing was by immunoSEQ multiplex PCR. The sample gives about 110,000 clones, 75% to 95% of which show up once; around 0.47% is in the top ten. The sequences come from CD4+ or CD8+ T cells sorted from blood, collected in a trial of the OX40 agonist ivuxolimab. All receptors derive from an adult with an advanced solid tumor such as melanoma, head and neck, liver or kidney cancer. Each CDR3 is given with its conserved first and last residue. D genes are given only for firm matches. Only part of the rows carry a size: once, few, many, or a class if the clone is expanded.

>TRBV30|few|NA|TRBJ1-2
CAWGQNYGYTF
TGTGCCTGGGGACAGAACTATGGCTACACCTTC
>TRBV5-5|few|NA|TRBJ1-3
CASSLDRSLSSGNTIYF
TGTGCCAGCAGCTTGGATCGTAGCCTGAGCTCTGGAAACACCATATATTTT
>TRBV7-9|NA|NA|TRBJ1-6
CASSSGTPNNSPLHF
TGTGCCAGCAGCTCAGGGACACCCAATAATTCACCCCTCCACTTT
>TRBV27|few|NA|TRBJ1-6
CASSLEGWHSPLHF
TGTGCCAGCAGTTTAGAGGGGTGGCATTCACCCCTCCACTTT
>TRBV7-2|NA|NA|TRBJ2-4
CASSLGRGGYIQYF
TGTGCCAGCAGCTTAGGCAGGGGAGGCTACATTCAGTACTTC
>TRBV7-9|NA|NA|TRBJ1-3
CASSATGSGNTIYF
TGTGCCAGCAGCGCCACAGGGTCTGGAAACACCATATATTTT
>TRBV19|NA|TRBD1|TRBJ2-7
CASSTGQGGYEQYF
TGTGCCAGTAGTACCGGACAGGGGGGCTACGAGCAGTACTTC
>TRBV7-9|NA|NA|TRBJ2-3
CASSLSGAGVTDTQYF
TGTGCCAGCAGCTTATCAGGGGCGGGGGTTACAGATACGCAGTATTTT
>TRBV18|NA|NA|TRBJ2-3
CASSLRETDTQYF
TGTGCCAGCTCACTTAGGGAGACAGATACGCAGTATTTT
>TRBV5-1|NA|TRBD1|TRBJ1-3
CASSTTGDGNTIYF
TGCGCCAGCAGCACGACAGGGGATGGAAACACCATATATTTT
>TRBV5-1|NA|NA|TRBJ2-7
CASSLEAISYEQYF
TGCGCCAGCAGCTTGGAGGCCATAAGCTACGAGCAGTACTTC
>TRBV11-2|NA|TRBD2|TRBJ2-3
CASSLVGGGWDTQYF
TGTGCCAGCAGCTTAGTGGGCGGGGGTTGGGATACGCAGTATTTT
>TRBV7-9|NA|NA|TRBJ2-1
CASSSGLYNEQFF
TGTGCCAGCAGCTCGGGACTTTACAATGAGCAGTTCTTC
>TRBV4-1|NA|TRBD1|TRBJ2-1
CASTSGTGSYNEQFF
TGCGCCAGCACCTCTGGGACAGGGTCCTACAATGAGCAGTTCTTC
>TRBV6-1|NA|NA|TRBJ2-3
CASSAGGGTDTQYF
TGTGCCAGCAGTGCAGGGGGGGGCACAGATACGCAGTATTTT
>TRBV28|once|TRBD1|TRBJ2-5
CASSSGTGGYQETQYF
TGTGCCAGCAGTTCAGGGACAGGGGGTTATCAAGAGACCCAGTACTTC
>TRBV9|NA|TRBD1|TRBJ1-1
CASSEGTAEAFF
TGTGCCAGCAGCGAGGGGACAGCTGAAGCTTTCTTT
>TRBV6-1|NA|TRBD1|TRBJ2-7
CASSETLGTAIYEQYF
TGTGCCAGCAGTGAAACCCTCGGGACAGCCATCTACGAGCAGTACTTC
>TRBV5-6|once|NA|TRBJ2-7
CASSPQPVAREQYF
TGTGCCAGCAGCCCCCAACCAGTCGCACGCGAGCAGTACTTC
>TRBV29-1|NA|NA|TRBJ2-7
CSALASATYEQYF
TGCAGCGCCCTAGCTAGCGCAACCTACGAGCAGTACTTC
>TRBV29-1|NA|NA|TRBJ2-3
CSVEASTSTDTQYF
TGCAGCGTTGAAGCCTCGACTAGCACAGATACGCAGTATTTT
>TRBV30|few|NA|TRBJ2-5
CAWSVSSRETQYF
TGTGCCTGGAGTGTCTCTAGCCGAGAGACCCAGTACTTC
>TRBV6-5|NA|TRBD1|TRBJ1-1
CASIRTGRITEAFF
TGTGCCAGCATCAGGACAGGGAGGATCACTGAAGCTTTCTTT
>TRBV7-2|NA|NA|TRBJ1-4
CASSFGPGGTNEKLFF
TGTGCCAGCAGCTTCGGTCCGGGGGGAACTAATGAAAAACTGTTTTTT
>TRBV10-3|NA|NA|TRBJ2-5
CAISEGGTETQYF
TGTGCCATCAGTGAAGGGGGGACAGAGACCCAGTACTTC
>TRBV1|NA|NA|TRBJ2-1
CTSSQEGRTSGGAYYNLYNEQFF
TGCACCAGCAGCCAGGAGGGGCGAACTAGCGGGGGGGCCTATTACAACTTGTACAATGAGCAGTTCTTC
>TRBV6-1|NA|TRBD1|TRBJ2-5
CASSAGQGLTVETQYF
TGTGCCAGCAGTGCGGGACAGGGGCTAACGGTAGAGACCCAGTACTTC
>TRBV21-1|few|NA|TRBJ2-2
CASSGGQGAGTGELFF
TGTGCCAGCAGTGGGGGACAGGGGGCTGGGACCGGGGAGCTGTTTTTT
>TRBV7-8|NA|NA|TRBJ1-1
CASTPGLVNTEAFF
TGTGCCAGCACCCCAGGGCTCGTGAACACTGAAGCTTTCTTT
>TRBV5-1|NA|NA|TRBJ2-7
CASSPEGLSYEQYF
TGCGCCAGCAGTCCGGAGGGCCTCTCCTACGAGCAGTACTTC
>TRBV30|NA|TRBD2|TRBJ2-5
CAWSTSEETQYF
TGTGCCTGGAGTACTAGCGAAGAGACCCAGTACTTC
>TRBV6-1|NA|NA|TRBJ1-3
CASRKQEWNTIYF
TGTGCCAGCAGGAAACAGGAGTGGAACACCATATATTTT
>TRBV28|NA|TRBD1|TRBJ1-5
CATVSAGGYQPQHF
TGTGCCACAGTGAGTGCAGGGGGCTATCAGCCCCAGCATTTT